This TCR beta chain was captured by sequencing in a study of shared clonotypes between healthy human individuals. Study-level information: CD8 memory received one plate per donor, CD8 naive two, CD4 memory three and CD4 naive three.

Healthy HIV-negative adults with no recent acute infections or vaccinations were recruited as donors. Study findings and constraints: Clonotype sharing among donors likely depends on sequencing depth.

The V gene lost 3 bases and the J gene lost 0 bases, with 10 bases spanning the gap. The CDR3 consists of 15 residues. Germline CDR1 reads SGHDN; CDR2 reads FVKESK. As processed by the authors: With immunoSEQ giving junction-only sequences and no quality scores, filtering differed. The method was immunoSEQ multiplex PCR; TCRdb's version includes in-frame clones alone and lacks a portion of them. V and J calls and clone size are given by that table; D and trimming were obtained from the DNA. The repertoire has under 1,100,000 clones, around 76% of them found once; the top ten carry roughly 1.4%. This clone was seen only once. What it binds is not known.

This chain joins TRBV14 and TRBJ2-3; the D gene is possibly TRBD2 (5 bases). The TCR originated in a man aged 18 to 29 in good health. The sample was memory CD4+ T cells sorted from blood. Specified subset: CD45RA-negative fraction. The CDR3 sequence: CASSQLASSTDTQYF. The CDR3 nucleotides are TGTGCCAGCAGCCAGCTAGCCTCAAGCACAGATACGCAGTATTTT.